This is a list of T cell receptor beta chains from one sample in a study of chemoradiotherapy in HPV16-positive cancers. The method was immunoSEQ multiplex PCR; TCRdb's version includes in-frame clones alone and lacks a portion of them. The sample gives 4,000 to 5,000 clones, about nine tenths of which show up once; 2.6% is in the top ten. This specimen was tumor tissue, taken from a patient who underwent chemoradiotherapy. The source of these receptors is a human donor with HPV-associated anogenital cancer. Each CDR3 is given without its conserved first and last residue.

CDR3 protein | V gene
ASSPRGGKTNEQF | TRBV5-1
ASSSGTGDLEAF | TRBV18
AWVGGRFTGELF | TRBV30
ASGPGGVRRETQY | TRBV6-1
ASSEVGDTGELF | TRBV6-1
ASSQEGGLAEAF | TRBV4-2
ASSRQIFGTEAF | TRBV6-5
ASSEGGGGSIGYT | TRBV2
ASSLAGDREGETQY | TRBV5-8
ASSQDFRGSGETQY | TRBV4-2
ASSLWESYNEQF | TRBV5-6
ASSLGPGGAHYGYT | TRBV5-6
ASKGGNTEAF | TRBV7-9
ASTGGGTDTQY | TRBV7-2
AISGTLTSNYGYT | TRBV10-3
ASSEAWAGYTEAF | TRBV6-1
ASSLVVRETQY | TRBV7-8